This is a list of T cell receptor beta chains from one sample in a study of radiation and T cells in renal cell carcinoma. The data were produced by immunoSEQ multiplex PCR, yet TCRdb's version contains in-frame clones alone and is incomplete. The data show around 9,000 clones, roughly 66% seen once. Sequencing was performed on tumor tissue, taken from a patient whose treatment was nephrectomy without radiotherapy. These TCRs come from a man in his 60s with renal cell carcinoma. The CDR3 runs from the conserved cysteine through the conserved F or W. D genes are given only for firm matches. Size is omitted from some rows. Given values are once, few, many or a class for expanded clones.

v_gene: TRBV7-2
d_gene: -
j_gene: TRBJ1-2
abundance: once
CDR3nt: TGTGCCAGCAGCTTCCAGATAGGCTACACCTTC
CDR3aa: CASSFQIGYTF

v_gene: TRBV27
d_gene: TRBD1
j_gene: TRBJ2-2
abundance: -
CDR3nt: TGTGCCACCCTTTCACAGGGGGCCGGGGAGCTGTTTTTT
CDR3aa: CATLSQGAGELFF

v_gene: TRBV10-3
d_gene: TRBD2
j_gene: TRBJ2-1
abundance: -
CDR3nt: TGTGCCATCACCGTAGCGGGAGGGCCTAGCAATGAGCAGTTCTTC
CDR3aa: CAITVAGGPSNEQFF

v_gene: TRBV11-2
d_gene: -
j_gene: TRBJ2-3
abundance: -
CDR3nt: TGTGCCAGCAGCCGAGGACTAAGCACAGATACGCAGTATTTT
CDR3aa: CASSRGLSTDTQYF

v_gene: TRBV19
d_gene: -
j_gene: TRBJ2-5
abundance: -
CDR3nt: TGTGCCAGTAGTATGGACAGAATCCAAGAGACCCAGTACTTC
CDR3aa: CASSMDRIQETQYF

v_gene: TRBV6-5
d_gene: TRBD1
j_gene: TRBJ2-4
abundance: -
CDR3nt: TGTGCCAGCAGTCGCACAGGGGACGCCAAAAACATTCAGTACTTC
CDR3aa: CASSRTGDAKNIQYF

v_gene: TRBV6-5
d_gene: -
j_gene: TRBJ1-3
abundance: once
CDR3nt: TGTGCCAGCAGTTACGTGGGAGCTGGAAACACCATATATTTT
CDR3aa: CASSYVGAGNTIYF

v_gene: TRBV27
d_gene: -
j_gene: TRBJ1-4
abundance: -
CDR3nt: TGTGCCAGCAGCCAGCTGGGGGCGGTAACTAATGAAAAACTGTTTTTT
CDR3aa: CASSQLGAVTNEKLFF

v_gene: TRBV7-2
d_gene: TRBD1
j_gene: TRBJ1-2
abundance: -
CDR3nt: TGTGCCAGCAGTCCCTCCCCCCGGGACAGGGAATCTGCTGGCTACACCTTC
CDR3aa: CASSPSPRDRESAGYTF

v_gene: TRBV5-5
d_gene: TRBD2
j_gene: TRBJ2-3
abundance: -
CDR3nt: TGTGCCAGCAGCTTGTATGGTAGGACTAGCGGCACAGATACGCAGTATTTT
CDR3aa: CASSLYGRTSGTDTQYF

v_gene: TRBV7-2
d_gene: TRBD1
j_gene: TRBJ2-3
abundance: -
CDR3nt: TGTGCCAGCAGCTTAACCGGGACAGGGGCCCGGGGCACAGATACGCAGTATTTT
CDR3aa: CASSLTGTGARGTDTQYF

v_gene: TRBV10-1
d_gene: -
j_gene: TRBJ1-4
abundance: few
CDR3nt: TGCGCCACCGGGGGGCTGTTTTTT
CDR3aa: CATGGLFF

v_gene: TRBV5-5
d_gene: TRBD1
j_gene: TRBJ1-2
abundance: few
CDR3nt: TGTGCCAGCAGCTTTCGACAGGGGGTGGGTGGCTACACCTTC
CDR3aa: CASSFRQGVGGYTF

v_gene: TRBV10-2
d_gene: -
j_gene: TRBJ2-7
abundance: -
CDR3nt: TGCGCCAGCATCGGACAGTATTACGAGCAGTACTTC
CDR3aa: CASIGQYYEQYF

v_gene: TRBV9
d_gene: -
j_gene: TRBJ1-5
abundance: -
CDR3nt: TGTGCCAGCAGCGTAGGGGGGGAGCAGCCCCAGCATTTT
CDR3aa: CASSVGGEQPQHF

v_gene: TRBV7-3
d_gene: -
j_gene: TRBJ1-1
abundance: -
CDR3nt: TGTGCCAGCAGCGAGGGAGCGAACACTGAAGCTTTCTTT
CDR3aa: CASSEGANTEAFF

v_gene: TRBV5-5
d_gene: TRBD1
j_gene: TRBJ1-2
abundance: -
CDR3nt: TGTGCCAGCAGCTCCCGGACAGGGGCTGGGGATGGCTACACCTTC
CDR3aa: CASSSRTGAGDGYTF

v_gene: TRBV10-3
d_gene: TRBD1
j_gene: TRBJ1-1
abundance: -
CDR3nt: TGTGCCACAACCCCCAGGGGGGACACTGAAGCTTTCTTT
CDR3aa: CATTPRGDTEAFF

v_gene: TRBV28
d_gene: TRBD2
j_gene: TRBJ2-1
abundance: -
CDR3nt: TGTGCCAGCAGTCTAGCGGGATACAATGAGCAGTTCTTC
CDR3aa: CASSLAGYNEQFF

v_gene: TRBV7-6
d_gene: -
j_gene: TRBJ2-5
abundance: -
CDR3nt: TGTGCCAGCAGCCAAGTGGTTTATCAAGGGGGGCGAGAGACCCAGTACTTC
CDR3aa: CASSQVVYQGGRETQYF

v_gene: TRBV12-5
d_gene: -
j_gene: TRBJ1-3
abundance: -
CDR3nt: TGTGCTAGTGGTTTGGGCATCTCTGGAAACACCATATATTTT
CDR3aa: CASGLGISGNTIYF

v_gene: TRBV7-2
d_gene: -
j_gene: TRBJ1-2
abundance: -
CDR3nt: TGTGCCAGCAGCTTTCTGTCGGGAGTAAGAGGCTACACCTTC
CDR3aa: CASSFLSGVRGYTF

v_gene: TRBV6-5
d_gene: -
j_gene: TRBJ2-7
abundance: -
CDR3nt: TGTGCCGGCCGCGGTCTCTACGAGCAGTACTTC
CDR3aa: CAGRGLYEQYF

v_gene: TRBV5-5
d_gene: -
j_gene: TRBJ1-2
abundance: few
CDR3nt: TGTGCCAGCAGCTACTCCTTAGGGGCTGCAAACTATGGCTACACCTTC
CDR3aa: CASSYSLGAANYGYTF

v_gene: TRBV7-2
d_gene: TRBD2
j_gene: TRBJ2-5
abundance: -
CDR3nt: TGTGCCAGCAGCTGGGGGACTAGCGGGTTGTATGGGGAGACCCAGTACTTC
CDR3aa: CASSWGTSGLYGETQYF

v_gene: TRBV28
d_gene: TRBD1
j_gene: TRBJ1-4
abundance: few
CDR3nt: TGTGCCAGCAGTTTGGGACAGGGTAATGAAAAACTGTTTTTT
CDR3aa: CASSLGQGNEKLFF

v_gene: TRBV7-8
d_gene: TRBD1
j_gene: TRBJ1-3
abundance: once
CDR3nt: TGTGCCAGCAGCCACCGGGACAGGGGGAGAGAAAACACCATATATTTT
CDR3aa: CASSHRDRGRENTIYF